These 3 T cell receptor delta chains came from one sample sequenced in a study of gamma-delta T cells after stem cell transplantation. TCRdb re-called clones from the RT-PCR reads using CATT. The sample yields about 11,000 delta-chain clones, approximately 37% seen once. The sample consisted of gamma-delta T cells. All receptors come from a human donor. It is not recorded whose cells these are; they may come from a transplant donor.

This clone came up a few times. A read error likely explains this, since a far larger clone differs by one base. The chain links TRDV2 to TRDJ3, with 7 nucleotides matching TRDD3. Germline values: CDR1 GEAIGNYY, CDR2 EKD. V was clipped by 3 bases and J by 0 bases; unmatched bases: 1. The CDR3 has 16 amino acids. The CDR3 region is CACDWGNSWDTRQMFF. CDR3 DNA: TGTGCCTGTGACTGGGGGAACTCCTGGGACACCCGACAGATGTTTTTC.

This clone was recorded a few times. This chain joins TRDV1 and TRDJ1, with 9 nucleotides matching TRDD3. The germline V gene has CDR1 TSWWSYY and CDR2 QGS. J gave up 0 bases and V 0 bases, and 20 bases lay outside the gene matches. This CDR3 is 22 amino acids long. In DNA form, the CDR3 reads TGTGCTCTTGGGGAACTATCCCTCCTACTGGGGGACCCACCTTCTTACACCGATAAACTCATCTTT. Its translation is CALGELSLLLGDPPSYTDKLIF.

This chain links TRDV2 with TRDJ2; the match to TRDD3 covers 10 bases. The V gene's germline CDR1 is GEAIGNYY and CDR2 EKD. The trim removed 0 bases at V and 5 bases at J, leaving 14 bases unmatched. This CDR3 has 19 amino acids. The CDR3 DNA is TGTGCCTGTGACACCTCCTGGCCGGGGGATACGCCTACAACAGCACAACTCTTCTTT. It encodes CACDTSWPGDTPTTAQLFF.